This T cell receptor beta chain emerged from a study of T cell responses to AZD1222 COVID-19 vaccine. Sequenced by immunoSEQ multiplex PCR; TCRdb stores in-frame clones only, minus some. The data contain about 42,000 clones, approximately 80% of them singletons. As concerns this clone: One junction end does not reproduce the germline sequence, and a read error may be involved.

The analysis combined second doses at about 4 or about 12 weeks. The CDR3 length is 15 residues. Germline CDR1 reads LNHNV; CDR2 reads YYDKDF (reference sequence). V gene TRBV15 combines with J gene TRBJ1-5; D ambiguous. The input for sequencing was peripheral blood, taken 28 days after the second AZD1222 dose. The sequence derives from an adult who received the AZD1222 COVID-19 vaccine. The CDR3 protein is CAASRDLDSNQPQHF. DNA of the CDR3: TGTGCCGCCAGCAGAGATCTAGATAGCAATCAGCCCCAGCATTTT.